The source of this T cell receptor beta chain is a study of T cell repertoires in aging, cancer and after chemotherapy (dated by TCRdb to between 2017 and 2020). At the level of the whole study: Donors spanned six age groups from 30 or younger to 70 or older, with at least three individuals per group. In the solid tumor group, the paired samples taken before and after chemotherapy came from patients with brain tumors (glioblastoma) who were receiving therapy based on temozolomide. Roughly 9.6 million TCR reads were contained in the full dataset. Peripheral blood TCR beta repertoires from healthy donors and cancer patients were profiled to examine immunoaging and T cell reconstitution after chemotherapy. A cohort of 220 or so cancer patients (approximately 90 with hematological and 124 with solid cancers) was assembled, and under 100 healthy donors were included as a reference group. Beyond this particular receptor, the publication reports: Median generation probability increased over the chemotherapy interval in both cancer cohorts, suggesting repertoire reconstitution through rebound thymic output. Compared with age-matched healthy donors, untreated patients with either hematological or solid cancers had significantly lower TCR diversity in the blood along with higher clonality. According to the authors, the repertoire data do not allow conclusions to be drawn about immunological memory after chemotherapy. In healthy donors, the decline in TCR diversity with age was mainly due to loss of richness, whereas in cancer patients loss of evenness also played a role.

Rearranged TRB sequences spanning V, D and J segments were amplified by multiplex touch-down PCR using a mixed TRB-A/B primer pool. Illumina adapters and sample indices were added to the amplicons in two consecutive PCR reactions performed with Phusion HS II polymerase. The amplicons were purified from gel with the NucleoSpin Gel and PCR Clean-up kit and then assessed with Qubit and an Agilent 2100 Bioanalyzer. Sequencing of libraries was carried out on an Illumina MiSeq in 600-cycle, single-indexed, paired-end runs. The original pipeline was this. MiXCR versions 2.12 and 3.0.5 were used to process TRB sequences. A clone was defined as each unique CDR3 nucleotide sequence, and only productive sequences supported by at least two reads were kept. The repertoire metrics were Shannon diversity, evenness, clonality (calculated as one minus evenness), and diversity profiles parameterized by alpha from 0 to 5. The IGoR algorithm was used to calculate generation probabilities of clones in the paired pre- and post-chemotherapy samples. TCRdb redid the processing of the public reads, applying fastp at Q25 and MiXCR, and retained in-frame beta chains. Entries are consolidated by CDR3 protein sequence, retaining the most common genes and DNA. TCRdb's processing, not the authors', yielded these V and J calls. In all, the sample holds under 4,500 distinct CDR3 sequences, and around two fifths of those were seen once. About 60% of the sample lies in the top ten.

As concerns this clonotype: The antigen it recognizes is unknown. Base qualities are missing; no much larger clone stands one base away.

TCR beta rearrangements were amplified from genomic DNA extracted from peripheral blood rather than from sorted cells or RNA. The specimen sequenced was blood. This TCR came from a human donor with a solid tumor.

The sequence in DNA is TGCAGTCCCGCTTCAGAGACCCAGTACTTC. The encoded protein is CSPASETQYF. Recombination joined TRBV20-1 with TRBJ2-5; the D gene cannot be named for sure. V is clipped by 8 bases and J by 4 bases, and the sequence between their germline boundaries is 8 bases long. CDR1 DFQATT and CDR2 SNEGSKA were looked up in the germline V gene (reference sequence). The CDR3 has 10 amino acids, counting the end cysteine and phenylalanine. CDR3 DNA only is kept here, 30 bases in frame from base 1.